A single count supports the clone carrying this T cell receptor beta chain. The source of the sample is a study of blood T cell repertoires in COVID-19. The data were produced by immunoSEQ multiplex PCR, yet TCRdb's version contains in-frame clones alone and is incomplete. The table has 170,000 or so clones, roughly 83% seen once; the top ten hold more than 1.5%. The V and J ends lost 2 bases and 7 bases, in that order; junction bases with no gene match: 7. CDR3 length equals 14 residues. Germline V gene data show CDR1 as LGHDT and CDR2 as YNNKEL (reference sequence). The sample comprised peripheral blood. The receptor's source is a human donor in a cohort sampled during active COVID-19. The chain recombines TRBV3-1 (or the pseudogene TRBV3-2) with TRBJ1-2, with TRBD1 identical over 7 bases. The CDR3 spells CASSQQQGLGGYTF. The CDR3 nucleotides are TGTGCCAGCAGCCAACAACAGGGGTTGGGTGGCTACACCTTC.